The 5 T cell receptor beta chains presented below share a single source sample, sequenced in a study of T cells in Graves' hyperthyroidism and ophthalmopathy. RNA transcripts were the template for amplifying TCR beta CDR3 regions. HTBI primers were the set used in a first-round RT-PCR of the TCR CDR3. TCRdb ran MiXCR on the multiplex PCR reads and lists one entry per CDR3 protein. This sample carries 550,000 to 850,000 distinct CDR3 sequences, around 20% of them seen once, and the ten largest clones take over 15%. The sample consisted of blood. The origin of the receptors is a woman aged 45-65 years with Graves' hyperthyroidism that later progressed to Graves' ophthalmopathy.

The chain carries TRBV7-3 and TRBJ2-3; D is uncertain. CDR1 and CDR2 (germline): SGHTA, FQGTGA. The CDR3 sequence is 13 residues long. V lost 5 bases, J lost 6 bases, and 12 bases lay in between. CDR3 in amino acids: CASSPIVADTQYF. Here the CDR3 DNA reads TGTGCCAGCAGCCCCATCGTCGCGGATACGCAGTATTTT.

The rearrangement links TRBV2 to TRBJ1-5; 12 nucleotides agree with TRBD1. The CDR3 has 15 amino acids. Germline V gene data show CDR1 as SNHLY and CDR2 as FYNNEI. Unmatched junction bases numbered 4, after V lost 6 bases and J lost 4 bases. The CDR3 DNA follows: TGTGCCAGCAGGGGACAGGGGGCATTTAATCAGCCCCAGCATTTT. It codes for CASRGQGAFNQPQHF.

The rearrangement links TRBV30 to TRBJ2-3; 9 nucleotides match TRBD2. The CDR3 runs 14 residues. With V trimmed by 4 bases and J by 4 bases, 6 bases remained unmatched. Germline assignment: CDR1 GTSNPN and CDR2 SVGIG (reference sequence). In DNA, the CDR3 is TGTGCCTGGAAGGTGCGGGGGGGCGCAGATACGCAGTATTTT. Translated: CAWKVRGGADTQYF.

In DNA, the CDR3 is TGTGCCAGCAGCCAATCGGGAGTGCGGCCGGAAGAGCAGTTCTTC. Its protein product is CASSQSGVRPEEQFF. The V and J genes are TRBV16 and TRBJ2-1, with D possibly matching TRBD2 (5 bases). This CDR3 contains 15 residues. V was cut by 0 bases and J by 10 bases, with 16 bases left in between. Germline CDR1 is KGHSY and CDR2 is FQNENV.

Only a few counts were recorded for this clonotype. The chain is built from TRBV7-9 and TRBJ2-3, with 8 bases lining up with TRBD2. In germline, CDR1 is SEHNR, CDR2 FQNEAQ (reference sequence). V dropped 2 bases and J dropped 2; count of bases not matched to a gene: 9. The CDR3 is made up of 17 amino acids. The chain's CDR3 is CASSLSSGGPLTDTQYF. The CDR3 DNA reads as TGTGCCAGCAGCTTAAGCAGCGGGGGCCCTCTCACAGATACGCAGTATTTT.